This T cell receptor beta chain derives from a study of T cell responses to AZD1222 COVID-19 vaccine. Assay: immunoSEQ multiplex PCR; the TCRdb copy retains only in-frame clones and omits some. The repertoire holds 200,000 or so clones, with around 87% as singletons. Overall study results and limits: Recipients of two AZD1222 doses showed rising Spike-specific TCR breadth and depth.

Concerning this clone: Its antigen remains unidentified. The sample contains more than one DNA sequence encoding this CDR3.

Sequencing was performed on peripheral blood, taken on day 0 of MenACWY control vaccination. This receptor was obtained from an adult in good health.

The CDR3 DNA follows: TGCGCCAGCAGACCCCTAGGGAACACCGGGGAGCTGTTTTTT. Its translation is CASRPLGNTGELFF. The V and J genes are TRBV5-1 and TRBJ2-2; D ambiguous. Trimming shortened V by 5 bases and J by 1 base, and 9 bases separated the two germline ends. The CDR3 is made up of 14 amino acids. The germline V gene encodes CDR1 SGHRS and CDR2 YFSETQ. The variable domain in full, with the rest retrieved from reference TRBV5-1 and TRBJ2-2, is KAGVTQTPRYLIKTRGQQVTLSCSPISGHRSVSWYQQTPGQGLQFLFEYFSETQRNKGNFPGRFSGRQFSNSRSEMNVSTLELGDSALYLCASRPLGNTGELFFGEGSRLTVL.